This entry concerns a single T cell receptor (beta chain). Data came from immunoSEQ multiplex PCR; TCRdb stores just in-frame clones and leaves some out. The data contain more than 80,000 clones, about 89% of them singletons. These data are taken from a study of T cell changes during pregnancy in multiple sclerosis. The CDR3 spans 15 residues. V gave up 3 bases and J gave up 6 bases; unmatched junction bases: 3. Germline V lookup: CDR1 MNHEY, CDR2 SMNVEV (reference sequence). This TCR derives from a female donor in good health, serving as a control in a pregnancy study. Some clones in this sample may be carry-over from other donors' samples. Here the sequenced sample was PBMCs, taken in the first trimester of pregnancy. The rearrangement joins TRBV27 to TRBJ2-1; 12 bases are a match to TRBD2. The CDR3 spells CASSLGLAGINEQFF. The CDR3 coding sequence is TGTGCCAGCAGTTTGGGACTAGCGGGTATCAATGAGCAGTTCTTC.